One T cell receptor beta chain is described in this entry. Its specificity is unknown. This record comes from a study of T-cell memory formation after mild COVID-19. General study points: CD4/CD8 balance held among clones contracting day 15 to 85, and later expanders leaned CD4+.

The CDR3 length is 11 residues. Germline-derived CDR1 and CDR2 are DFQATT and SNEGSKA (reference sequence). Deletions cut 3 bases from V and 15 bases from J, with 14 bases between. MiXCR was run by TCRdb on the 5' RACE reads, yielding one entry per CDR3 protein. The table has 430,000 or so distinct CDR3 sequences, 25% seen once. Sequenced input: PBMCs or a T cell subset sorted from them (not recorded which). The receptor was derived from an adult woman who had mild COVID-19 (a few samples of this study predate the infection). Cell type and time point are not known. The chain joins TRBV20-1 to TRBJ1-4; TRBD1 might be the D (5 bases). DNA of the CDR3: TGCAGTGCTAGGGGCTCTGGGGGGTTGTTTTTT. This sequence encodes CSARGSGGLFF.